This T cell receptor beta chain was retrieved from a study of CXCR3-negative and CXCR3-positive naive CD8 T cells. Study results and limitations: Cryopreserved PBMCs had partly decreased CXCR3 expression; fresh PBMCs were used in most assays. Similar TRBV-TRBJ gene usage was seen in naive CXCR3-negative and CXCR3-positive cells, but not in memory cells.

The V gene's germline CDR1 is SGHAT and CDR2 FQDESV (reference sequence). This CDR3 comprises 13 residues. Comments on this clonotype: The antigen is not known.

Each TRB cDNA library was prepared by 5' RACE (with UMI labels). TCRdb re-called the 5' RACE reads; every CDR3 protein appears as one record, without DNA. This sample's table reports some 56,000 distinct CDR3 sequences. Subsets of CD8+ T cells were each sorted in triplicate at approximately 300,000 cells apiece. The source material was memory CD8+ T cells from blood. The receptor's source is a human donor in good health. Some clones in this sample may be carry-over from other donors' samples. The chain uses TRBV11-1 and TRBJ2-7. The CDR3 sequence is CASSALRIYEQYF.